This T cell receptor (beta chain) was identified in a study of cytomegalovirus exposure and HLA in healthy donors. The PCR used 60 Vbeta and 13 Jbeta primers. Assay: immunoSEQ multiplex PCR; the TCRdb copy retains only in-frame clones and omits some. Its listing shows roughly 190,000 clones. Points on this clone: Its antigen is still unknown.

The study, taken as a whole, reports: Follow-up analysis found HLA locus-dependent TCR association rates, highest for DRB1 and lowest for HLA-C.

The CDR3 loop spans 16 amino acids. V was clipped by 10 bases and J by 3 bases; unmatched bases: 12. Germline assignment: CDR1 LNHDA and CDR2 SQIVND (reference sequence). The chain has TRBV19 and TRBJ1-2; 12 nucleotides agree with TRBD1. The sequenced sample was PBMCs. This receptor was identified in a man aged 30 to 45 in good health and CMV-seronegative. CDR3 region: CATTLPGTGGDYGYTF. In nucleotides, the CDR3 is TGTGCCACCACATTGCCAGGGACAGGGGGCGACTATGGCTACACCTTC.